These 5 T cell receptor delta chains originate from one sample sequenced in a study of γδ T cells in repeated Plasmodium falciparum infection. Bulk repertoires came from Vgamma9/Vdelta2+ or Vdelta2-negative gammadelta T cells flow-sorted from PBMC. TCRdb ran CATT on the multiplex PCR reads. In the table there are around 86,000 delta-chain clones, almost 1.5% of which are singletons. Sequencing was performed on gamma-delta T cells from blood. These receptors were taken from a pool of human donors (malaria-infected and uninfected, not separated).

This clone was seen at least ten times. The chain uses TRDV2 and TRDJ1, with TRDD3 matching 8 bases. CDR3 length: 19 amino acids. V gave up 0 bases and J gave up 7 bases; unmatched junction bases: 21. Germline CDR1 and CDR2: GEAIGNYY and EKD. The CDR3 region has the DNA TGTGCCTGTGACACCGATCAAGGGATACGCGCGGGGGATGCCGGTAAACTCATCTTT. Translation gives CACDTDQGIRAGDAGKLIF.

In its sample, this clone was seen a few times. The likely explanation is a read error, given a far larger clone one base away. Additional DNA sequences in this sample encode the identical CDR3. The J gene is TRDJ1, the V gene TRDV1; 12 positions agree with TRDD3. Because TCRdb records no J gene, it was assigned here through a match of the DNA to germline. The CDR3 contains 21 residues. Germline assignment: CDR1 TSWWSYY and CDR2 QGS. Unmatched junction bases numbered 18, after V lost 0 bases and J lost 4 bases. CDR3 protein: CALGELVTIKTGGYLSDKLIF. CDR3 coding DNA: TGTGCTCTTGGGGAACTGGTGACGATAAAGACTGGGGGATACTTAAGCGATAAACTCATCTTT.

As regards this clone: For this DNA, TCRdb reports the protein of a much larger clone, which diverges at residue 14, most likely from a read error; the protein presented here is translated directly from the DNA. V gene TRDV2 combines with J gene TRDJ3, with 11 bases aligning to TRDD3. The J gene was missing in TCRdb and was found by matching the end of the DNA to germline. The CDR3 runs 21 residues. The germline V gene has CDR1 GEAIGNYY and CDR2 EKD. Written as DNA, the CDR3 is TGTGCCTGTGACACCGGGGAATGGGGGATACGCAGCTCCCGGGACACCCGACAGATGTTTTTC. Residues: CACDTGEWGIRSSRDTRQMFF.

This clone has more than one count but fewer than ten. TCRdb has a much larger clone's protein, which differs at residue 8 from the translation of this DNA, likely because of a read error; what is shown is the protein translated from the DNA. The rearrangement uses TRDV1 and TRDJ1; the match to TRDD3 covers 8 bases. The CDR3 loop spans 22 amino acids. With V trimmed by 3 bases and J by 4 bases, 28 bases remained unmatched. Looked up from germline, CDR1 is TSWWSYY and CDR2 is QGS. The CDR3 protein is CALGEATGWGICCPLTGDKLIF. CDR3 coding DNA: TGTGCTCTTGGGGAGGCTACGGGGTGGGGGATTTGCTGCCCGTTGACTGGCGATAAACTCATCTTT.

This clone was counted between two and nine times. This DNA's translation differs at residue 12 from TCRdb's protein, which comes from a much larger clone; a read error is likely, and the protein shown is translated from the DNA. CDR3 residues: CACDRVRSTGGRPWDTRQMFF. The CDR3 nucleotides are TGTGCCTGTGACCGCGTACGCTCAACTGGGGGACGACCCTGGGACACCCGACAGATGTTTTTC. This chain connects TRDV2 to TRDJ3, with 9 bases aligning to TRDD3. In the absence of a J gene in TCRdb, the DNA was matched to germline to assign it here. Germline-derived CDR1 and CDR2 are GEAIGNYY and EKD. Trimming removed 3 bases from V and 2 bases from J; junction bases left unmatched: 16. The CDR3 sequence is 21 residues long.